This T cell receptor (beta chain) is from a study of OX40 agonist ivuxolimab in advanced cancers. Study information: The group had a mean age of around 60 years, ranged from about 20 to 80, and was around 82% male. Three partial responders included one hepatocellular carcinoma patient and two cutaneous melanoma patients. Study outcomes and limitations: Expansion of clones was among the lowest in partial responders at 0.1-3.0 mg/kg.

To note about this clone: Its matching antigen is unknown.

This table comes from immunoSEQ multiplex PCR, and its TCRdb copy is limited to in-frame clones, with some not included. The sample lists fewer than 45,000 clones, more than 70% occurring once. This clonotype originated in an adult with an advanced solid tumor such as melanoma, head and neck, liver or kidney cancer. The sample was CD4+ or CD8+ T cells sorted from blood, taken in a trial of the OX40 agonist ivuxolimab.

This CDR3 is CASSISRVQPQHF. CDR3 DNA: TGTGCCAGTAGTATATCAAGGGTTCAGCCCCAGCATTTT. The chain employs TRBV19 and TRBJ1-5; D is unclear. Germline V gives CDR1 LNHDA, CDR2 SQIVND (reference sequence). The CDR3 extends over 13 amino acids. Trimming cost V 2 bases and J 6 bases, with 8 bases left between them.